This T cell receptor beta chain was identified in a study of T cell responses to AZD1222 COVID-19 vaccine. Study-wide results and limits: Repertoires were obtained only post-peak T cell response. It should be noted that donors were predominantly white British and more often female, and clonal diversity was possibly underestimated.

Here immunoSEQ multiplex PCR was the method, and the copy in TCRdb shows in-frame clones only, minus some. Among approximately 150,000 clones listed, approximately 89% were seen once. About this clone: Its antigen is undetermined.

The trim removed 6 bases at V and 7 bases at J, leaving 18 bases unmatched. The CDR3 consists of 16 residues. Germline loops: CDR1 LNHDA, CDR2 SQIVND (reference sequence). This specimen consisted of peripheral blood, obtained 28 days after the second AZD1222 dose. The chain combines TRBV19 with TRBJ2-7; 7 nucleotides match TRBD1. The TCR was taken from an adult who received the AZD1222 COVID-19 vaccine. The CDR3 is CASRDTGELFVFEQYF. The CDR3 nucleotides read TGTGCCAGTAGGGACACAGGGGAACTTTTTGTTTTTGAGCAGTACTTC. The whole variable domain, remainder taken from reference TRBV19 and TRBJ2-7, is DGGITQSPKYLFRKEGQNVTLSCEQNLNHDAMYWYRQDPGQGLRLIYYSQIVNDFQKGDIAEGYSVSREKKESFPLTVTSAQKNPTAFYLCASRDTGELFVFEQYFGPGTRLTVT.